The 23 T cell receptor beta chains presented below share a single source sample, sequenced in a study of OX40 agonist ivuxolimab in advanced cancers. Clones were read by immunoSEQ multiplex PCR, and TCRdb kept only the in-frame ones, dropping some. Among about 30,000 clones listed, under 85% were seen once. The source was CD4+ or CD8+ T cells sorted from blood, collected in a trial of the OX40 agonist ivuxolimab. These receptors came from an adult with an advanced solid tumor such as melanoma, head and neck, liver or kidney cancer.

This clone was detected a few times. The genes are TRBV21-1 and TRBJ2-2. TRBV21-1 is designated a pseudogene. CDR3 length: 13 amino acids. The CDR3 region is CASSEGGTGELFF. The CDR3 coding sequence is TGTGCCAGCAGCGAAGGGGGCACCGGGGAGCTGTTTTTT.

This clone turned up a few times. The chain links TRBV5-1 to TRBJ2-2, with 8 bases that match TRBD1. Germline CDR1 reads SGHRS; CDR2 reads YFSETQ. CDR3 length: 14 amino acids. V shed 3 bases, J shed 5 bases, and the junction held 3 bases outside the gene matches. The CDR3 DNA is TGCGCCAGCAGCTCCAGGGGGCAGACCGGGGAGCTGTTTTTT. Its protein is CASSSRGQTGELFF.

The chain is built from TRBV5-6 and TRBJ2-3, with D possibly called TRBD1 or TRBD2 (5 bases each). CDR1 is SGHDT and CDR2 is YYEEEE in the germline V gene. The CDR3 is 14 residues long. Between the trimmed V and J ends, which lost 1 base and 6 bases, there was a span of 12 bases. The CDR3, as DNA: TGTGCCAGCAGCTTGTCAGGGAGAGCGGATACGCAGTATTTT. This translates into CASSLSGRADTQYF. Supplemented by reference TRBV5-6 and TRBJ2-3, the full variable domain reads DAGVTQSPTHLIKTRGQQVTLRCSPKSGHDTVSWYQQALGQGPQFIFQYYEEEERQRGNFPDRFSGHQFPNYSSELNVNALLLGDSALYLCASSLSGRADTQYFGPGTRLTVL.

CDR3 sequence reads: CASREGGSSYEQYV. CDR3 nucleotides: TGTGCCAGCAGAGAGGGGGGCAGCTCCTACGAGCAGTACGTC. The rearrangement uses TRBV2 and TRBJ2-7; D could derive from TRBD1 or TRBD2 (6 bases each). Germline CDR1 reads SNHLY; CDR2 reads FYNNEI. The CDR3 covers 14 residues. Trimming took off 6 bases at V and 0 bases at J, with 12 bases between the two ends.

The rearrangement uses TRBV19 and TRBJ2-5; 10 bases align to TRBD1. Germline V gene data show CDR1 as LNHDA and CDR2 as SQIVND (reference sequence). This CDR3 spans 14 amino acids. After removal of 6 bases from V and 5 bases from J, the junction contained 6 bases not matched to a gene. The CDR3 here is CASRQTGGKETQYF. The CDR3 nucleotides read TGTGCCAGTAGACAGACAGGGGGCAAGGAGACCCAGTACTTC.

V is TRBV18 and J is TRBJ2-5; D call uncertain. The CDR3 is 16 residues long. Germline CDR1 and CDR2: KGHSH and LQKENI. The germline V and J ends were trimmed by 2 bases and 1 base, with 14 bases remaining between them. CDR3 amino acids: CASSPFRPDGQETQYF. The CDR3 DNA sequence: TGTGCCAGCTCACCATTCCGTCCCGATGGCCAAGAGACCCAGTACTTC.

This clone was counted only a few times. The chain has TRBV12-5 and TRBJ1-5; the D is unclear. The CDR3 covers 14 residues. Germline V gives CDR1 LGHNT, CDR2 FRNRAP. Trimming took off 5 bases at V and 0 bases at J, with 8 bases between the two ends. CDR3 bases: TGTGCTAGTGGTGGTGGGTTTAGCAATCAGCCCCAGCATTTT. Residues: CASGGGFSNQPQHF.

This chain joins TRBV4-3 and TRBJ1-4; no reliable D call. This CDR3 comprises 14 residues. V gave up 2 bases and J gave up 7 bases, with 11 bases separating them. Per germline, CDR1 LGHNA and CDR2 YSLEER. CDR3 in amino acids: CASSQQAGVEKLFF. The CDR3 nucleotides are TGCGCCAGCAGCCAACAGGCAGGTGTTGAAAAACTGTTTTTT.

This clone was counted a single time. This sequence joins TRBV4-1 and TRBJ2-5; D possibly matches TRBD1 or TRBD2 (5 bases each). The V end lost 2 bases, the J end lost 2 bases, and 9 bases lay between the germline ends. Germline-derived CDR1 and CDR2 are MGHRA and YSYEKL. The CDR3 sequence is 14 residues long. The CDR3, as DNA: TGCGCCAGCAGCCAACCGGGACGGCAAGAGACCCAGTACTTC. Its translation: CASSQPGRQETQYF.

DNA for the CDR3: TGTGCCAGTAGTATTAGGGGGCGAAGCACCGGGGAGCTGTTTTTT. This sequence encodes CASSIRGRSTGELFF. The chain couples TRBV19 to TRBJ2-2; 7 bases map to TRBD1. This CDR3 spans 15 amino acids. Losses at the gene ends were 3 bases for V and 4 bases for J; bases not matched to a gene: 5. CDR1 and CDR2 (germline): LNHDA, SQIVND (reference sequence).

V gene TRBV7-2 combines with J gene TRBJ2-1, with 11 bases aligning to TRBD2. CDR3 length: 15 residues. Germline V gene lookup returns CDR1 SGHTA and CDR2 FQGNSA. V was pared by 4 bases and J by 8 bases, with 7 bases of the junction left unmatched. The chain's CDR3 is CASSSRLAGQDEQFF. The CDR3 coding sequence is TGTGCCAGCAGCTCGAGACTAGCGGGGCAGGATGAGCAGTTCTTC.

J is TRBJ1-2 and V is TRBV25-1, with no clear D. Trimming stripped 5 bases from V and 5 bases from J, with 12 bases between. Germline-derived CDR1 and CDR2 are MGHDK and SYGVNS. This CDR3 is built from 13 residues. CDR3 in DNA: TGTGCCAGCAGTCCCTCAGGAAGGTATGGCTACACCTTC. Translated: CASSPSGRYGYTF.

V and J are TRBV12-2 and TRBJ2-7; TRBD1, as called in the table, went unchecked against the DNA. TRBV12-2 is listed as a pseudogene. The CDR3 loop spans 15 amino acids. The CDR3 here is CASRLSYMAQAEQYF. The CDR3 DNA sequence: TGTGCAAGTCGCTTATCATATATGGCCCAGGCCGAGCAGTACTTC.

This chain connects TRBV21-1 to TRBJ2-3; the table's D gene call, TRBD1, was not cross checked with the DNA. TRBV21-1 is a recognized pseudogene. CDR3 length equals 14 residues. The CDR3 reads CASSGQGAADTQYF. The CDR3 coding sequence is TGTGCCAGCAGCGGACAGGGGGCCGCAGATACGCAGTATTTT.

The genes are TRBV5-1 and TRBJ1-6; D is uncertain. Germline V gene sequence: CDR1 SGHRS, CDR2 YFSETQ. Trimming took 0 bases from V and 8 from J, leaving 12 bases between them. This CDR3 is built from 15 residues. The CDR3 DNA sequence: TGCGCCAGCAGCTTGGAAGTGGGAGGACATTCACCCCTCCACTTT. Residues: CASSLEVGGHSPLHF.

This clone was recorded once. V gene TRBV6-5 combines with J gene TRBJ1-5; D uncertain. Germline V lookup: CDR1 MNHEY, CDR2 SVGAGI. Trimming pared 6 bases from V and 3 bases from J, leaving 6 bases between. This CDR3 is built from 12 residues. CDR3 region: CASSQNNQPQHF. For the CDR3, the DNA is TGTGCCAGCAGCCAAAACAATCAGCCCCAGCATTTT.

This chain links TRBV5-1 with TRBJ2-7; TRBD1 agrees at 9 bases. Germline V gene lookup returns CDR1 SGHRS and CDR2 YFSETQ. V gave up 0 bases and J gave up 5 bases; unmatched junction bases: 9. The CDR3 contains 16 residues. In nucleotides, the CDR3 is TGCGCCAGCAGCTTGGGGGGGACAGGGAAAAGCCACGAGCAGTACTTC. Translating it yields CASSLGGTGKSHEQYF.

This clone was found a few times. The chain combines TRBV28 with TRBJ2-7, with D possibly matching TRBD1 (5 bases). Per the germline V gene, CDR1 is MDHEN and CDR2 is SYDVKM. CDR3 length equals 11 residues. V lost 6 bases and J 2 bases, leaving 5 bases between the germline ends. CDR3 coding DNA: TGTGCCAGCAGCAGGGCCTACGAGCAGTACTTC. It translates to CASSRAYEQYF.

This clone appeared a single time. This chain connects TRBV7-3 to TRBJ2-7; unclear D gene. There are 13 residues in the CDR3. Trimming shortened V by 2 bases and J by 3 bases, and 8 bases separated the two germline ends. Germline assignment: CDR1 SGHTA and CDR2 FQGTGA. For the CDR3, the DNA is TGTGCCAGCAGCTTATCTGCCGACTACGAGCAGTACGTC. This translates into CASSLSADYEQYV.

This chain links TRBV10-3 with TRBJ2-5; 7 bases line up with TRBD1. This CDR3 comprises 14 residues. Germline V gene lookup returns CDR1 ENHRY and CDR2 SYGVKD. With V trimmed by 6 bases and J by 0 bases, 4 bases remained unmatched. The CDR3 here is CAISDRDYQETQYF. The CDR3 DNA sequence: TGTGCCATCAGCGACAGGGATTACCAAGAGACCCAGTACTTC.

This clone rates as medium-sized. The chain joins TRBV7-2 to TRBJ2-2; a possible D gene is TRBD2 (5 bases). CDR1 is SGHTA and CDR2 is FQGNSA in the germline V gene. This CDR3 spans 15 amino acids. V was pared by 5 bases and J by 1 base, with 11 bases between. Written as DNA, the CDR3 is TGTGCCAGCAGCCCATGGGCGGGGAACACCGGGGAGCTGTTTTTT. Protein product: CASSPWAGNTGELFF.

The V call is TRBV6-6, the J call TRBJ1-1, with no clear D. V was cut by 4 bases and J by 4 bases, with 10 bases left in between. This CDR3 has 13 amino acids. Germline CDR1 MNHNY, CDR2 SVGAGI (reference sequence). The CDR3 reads CASSSKDVTEAFF. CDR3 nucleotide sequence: TGTGCCAGCAGTTCCAAGGATGTCACTGAAGCTTTCTTT.

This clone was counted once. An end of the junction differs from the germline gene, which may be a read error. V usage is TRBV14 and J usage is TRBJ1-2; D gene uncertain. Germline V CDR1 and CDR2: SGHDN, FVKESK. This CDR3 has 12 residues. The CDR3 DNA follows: TGTGCCAGCAGCCTTAATAGCCTCCGAATTTTTTTC. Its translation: CASSLNSLRIFF.